This entry lists 32 T cell receptor beta chains sequenced from one sample in a study of OX40 agonist ivuxolimab in advanced cancers. TCRdb's copy holds only in-frame clones and misses some; the assay was immunoSEQ multiplex PCR. The table shows more than 65,000 clones, with over 60% occurring only once. Sequencing used CD4+ or CD8+ T cells sorted from blood, obtained in a trial of the OX40 agonist ivuxolimab. These TCRs come from an adult with an advanced solid tumor such as melanoma, head and neck, liver or kidney cancer.

This clone was counted only a few times. The rearrangement joins TRBV19 to TRBJ2-3; the D gene could be TRBD1 or TRBD2 (5 bases each). The CDR3 consists of 15 residues. Trimming took 6 bases from V and 1 from J, leaving 14 bases between them. Germline V gene data show CDR1 as LNHDA and CDR2 as SQIVND (reference sequence). The CDR3 bases are TGTGCCAGTAGCCCGGGGCTAGGGGGCACAGATACGCAGTATTTT. Amino acids: CASSPGLGGTDTQYF.

This sequence joins TRBV28 and TRBJ2-2; D may be TRBD1 (6 bases). The CDR3 runs to 11 residues. V lost 7 bases and J 6 bases, leaving 6 bases between the germline ends. The germline CDR1 and CDR2 sequences are MDHEN and SYDVKM. CDR3 DNA sequence: TGTGCCAGCAAGGGGGCCGGGGAGCTGTTTTTT. It encodes CASKGAGELFF.

The chain links TRBV5-5 to TRBJ2-7; 7 nucleotides align to TRBD2. This CDR3 has 13 amino acids. Germline-derived CDR1 and CDR2 are SGHKS and YYEKEE (reference sequence). The trim removed 3 bases at V and 2 bases at J, leaving 2 bases unmatched. The CDR3 is CASSSGRPYEQYF. Written as DNA, the CDR3 is TGTGCCAGCAGCTCCGGGAGGCCCTACGAGCAGTACTTC.

The chain couples TRBV5-4 to TRBJ2-5; 13 bases agree with TRBD2. V dropped 4 bases and J dropped 1; count of bases not matched to a gene: 4. CDR1 is SGHNT and CDR2 is YYREEE in the germline V gene (reference sequence). The CDR3 extends over 16 amino acids. CDR3 in DNA: TGTGCCAGCAGCGAGACTAGCGGGGGGTTCCAAGAGACCCAGTACTTC. Its translation is CASSETSGGFQETQYF.

The chain carries TRBV30 and TRBJ2-5; 8 nucleotides align to TRBD2. The CDR3 spans 14 residues. Germline values: CDR1 GTSNPN, CDR2 SVGIG (reference sequence). After removal of 0 bases from V and 3 bases from J, the junction contained 3 bases not matched to a gene. CDR3 amino acids: CAWSVSGSKETQYF. The DNA of the CDR3 is TGTGCCTGGAGTGTAAGCGGGAGTAAAGAGACCCAGTACTTC.

The chain uses TRBV6-5 and TRBJ1-1; D uncertain. There are 16 residues in the CDR3. V lost 4 bases, J lost 4 bases, and 19 bases lay in between. CDR1 is MNHEY and CDR2 is SVGAGI in the germline V gene. CDR3 residues: CASSFYPPPGRTEAFF. Here the CDR3 DNA reads TGTGCCAGCAGTTTCTATCCGCCTCCTGGACGCACTGAAGCTTTCTTT.

The chain has TRBV6-1 and TRBJ1-2; no firm D call. V gave up 5 bases and J gave up 2 bases, with 9 bases separating them. The V gene's germline CDR1 is MNHNS and CDR2 SASEGT. This CDR3 spans 13 amino acids. The CDR3 DNA reads TGTGCCAGCAGTAAGACGGTAAACTATGGCTACACCTTC. It translates to CASSKTVNYGYTF.

The chain employs TRBV27 and TRBJ1-6, with D possibly being TRBD1 (5 bases). The CDR3 has 15 amino acids. V was pared by 6 bases and J by 7 bases, with 16 bases between. Germline V gives CDR1 MNHEY, CDR2 SMNVEV (reference sequence). The CDR3 region has the DNA TGTGCCAGCAGGTGGGGGTCCTCAGAGAATTCACCCCTCCACTTT. It is translated as CASRWGSSENSPLHF.

The chain is built from TRBV7-3 and TRBJ2-6; D is ambiguous. V lost 4 bases, J lost 1 base, and 5 bases lay in between. The CDR3 spans 14 residues. CDR1 is SGHTA, CDR2 FQGTGA, per germline. CDR3 loop: CASSYSSGANVLTF. CDR3 DNA: TGTGCCAGCAGCTACTCGTCTGGGGCCAACGTCCTGACTTTC. Together with reference TRBV7-3 and TRBJ2-6, the CDR3 gives the full variable domain: GAGVSQTPSNKVTEKGKYVELRCDPISGHTALYWYRQSLGQGPEFLIYFQGTGAADDSGLPNDRFFAVRPEGSVSTLKIQRTERGDSAVYLCASSYSSGANVLTFGAGSRLTVL.

This clone was detected only a few times. Because the CDR3's place on the DNA is in doubt, the DNA is left out and the CDR3 is given as listed by TCRdb. This chain joins TRBV21-1 and TRBJ1-2; the D call TRBD1 from the table was never checked on the DNA. TRBV21-1 is a known pseudogene. Inclusive of both ends, the CDR3 amounts to 16 amino acids. Here the CDR3 reads CASSKVGRGINYGYTF.

The CDR3 protein is CASSEEAEAFF. In DNA form, the CDR3 reads TGTGCCAGCAGTGAGGAGGCTGAAGCTTTCTTT. The chain employs TRBV6-1 and TRBJ1-1; D uncertain. V lost 3 bases to trimming and J lost 6 bases, with 5 bases between them. The germline gives CDR1 MNHNS, CDR2 SASEGT. This CDR3 is 11 amino acids long.

The V call is TRBV5-1, the J call TRBJ2-2; no clear D. The germline gives CDR1 SGHRS, CDR2 YFSETQ. Trimming stripped 5 bases from V and 1 base from J, with 9 bases between. The CDR3 is made up of 14 amino acids. CDR3 bases: TGCGCCAGCAGTTCGTCAGGGAACACCGGGGAGCTGTTTTTT. This translates into CASSSSGNTGELFF.

The chain uses TRBV19 and TRBJ2-1, with TRBD1 as a possible D gene (6 bases). The germline gives CDR1 LNHDA, CDR2 SQIVND (reference sequence). The V end lost 7 bases, the J end lost 7 bases, and 11 bases lay between the germline ends. The CDR3 covers 12 residues. CDR3 residues: CASMDRGNEQFF. CDR3 DNA sequence: TGTGCCAGTATGGACAGAGGGAATGAGCAGTTCTTC.

V usage is TRBV28 and J usage is TRBJ2-5; TRBD1 or TRBD2 may be the D gene (5 bases each). Germline loops: CDR1 MDHEN, CDR2 SYDVKM. Trimming took off 1 base at V and 13 bases at J, with 10 bases between the two ends. This CDR3 region has 11 residues. The CDR3, as DNA: TGTGCCAGCAGTTTATTGGGGACCACGTACTTC. Translating it yields CASSLLGTTYF.

This clone occurred a few times. Other DNA sequences in the same sample also yield this CDR3. The V gene is TRBV6-5, the J gene TRBJ2-7, with D tentatively TRBD1 or TRBD2 (7 bases each). The CDR3 runs to 14 residues. The germline V gene has CDR1 MNHEY and CDR2 SVGAGI. Trimming removed 5 bases at V and 0 bases at J, with 11 bases between. The CDR3 nucleotides are TGTGCCAGCAGTGGGAGGGACAGCTCCTACGAGCAGTACTTC. Its translation is CASSGRDSSYEQYF.

The chain joins TRBV7-9 to TRBJ1-4, with TRBD1 matching over 10 bases. V trimming: 1 base; J trimming: 7 bases; junction bases outside the gene matches: 3. There are 15 residues in the CDR3. Germline V gene sequence: CDR1 SEHNR, CDR2 FQNEAQ (reference sequence). The CDR3 nucleotides are TGTGCCAGCAGCTTAGGGGGGACAGGGGCTGAAAAACTGTTTTTT. Translated, it gives CASSLGGTGAEKLFF. Based on the CDR3 plus reference TRBV7-9 and TRBJ1-4, the full variable domain is DTGVSQNPRHKITKRGQNVTFRCDPISEHNRLYWYRQTLGQGPEFLTYFQNEAQLEKSRLLSDRFSAERPKGSFSTLEIQRTEQGDSAMYLCASSLGGTGAEKLFFGSGTQLSVL.

The chain links TRBV23-1 to TRBJ1-1, with a weak D call TRBD1 (5 bases). TRBV23-1 counts as an open reading frame of uncertain function. The length of the CDR3 is 16 residues. The V end was cut by 7 bases, the J end by 1 base, with 19 bases between. CDR3 nucleotide sequence: TGCGCCAGCACTTCCGATCAGGACACCCCGAACACTGAAGCTTTCTTT. The encoded protein is CASTSDQDTPNTEAFF.

V is TRBV9 and J is TRBJ2-3; no reliable D call. The ends were cut back, 1 base at V and 0 bases at J, with 12 bases in the middle. Germline V lookup: CDR1 SGDLS, CDR2 YYNGEE. The CDR3 runs 16 residues. CDR3 loop: CASSVREASSTDTQYF. CDR3 in DNA: TGTGCCAGCAGCGTAAGGGAAGCGTCTAGCACAGATACGCAGTATTTT.

This clone has just a few counts. This chain joins TRBV19 and TRBJ1-5; 9 nucleotides agree with TRBD1. The V gene end was trimmed by 5 bases and the J gene end by 6 bases; junction bases not matched to a gene: 8. CDR1 and CDR2 from the germline V gene are LNHDA and SQIVND (reference sequence). CDR3 length: 15 residues. This CDR3 is CASSLPGQGVQPQHF. The CDR3 DNA sequence: TGTGCCAGTAGTCTCCCGGGACAGGGCGTTCAGCCCCAGCATTTT.

V usage is TRBV29-1 and J usage is TRBJ1-3; D gene ambiguous. CDR1 and CDR2 (germline): SQVTM, ANQGSEA. Deletions cut 4 bases from V and 4 bases from J, with 5 bases between. This CDR3 contains 11 residues. CDR3 sequence reads: CSVARGNTIYF. The CDR3 nucleotides are TGCAGCGTTGCGAGGGGAAACACCATATATTTT.

This rearrangement joins TRBV5-4 to TRBJ2-1; the match to TRBD1 covers 7 bases. V shed 3 bases, J shed 1 base, and the junction held 7 bases outside the gene matches. The germline V gene has CDR1 SGHNT and CDR2 YYREEE (reference sequence). The CDR3 is made up of 16 amino acids. The CDR3, as DNA: TGTGCCAGCAGCTCAATGACAGGGCGGTCCTACAATGAGCAGTTCTTC. It encodes CASSSMTGRSYNEQFF.

V usage is TRBV5-1 and J usage is TRBJ2-7; D possibly uses TRBD1 or TRBD2 (6 bases each). The germline V and J ends were trimmed by 4 bases and 7 bases, with 21 bases remaining between them. Germline-derived CDR1 and CDR2 are SGHRS and YFSETQ. This CDR3 comprises 15 residues. For the CDR3, the DNA is TGCGCCAGCAGCACTCGACAGGCGACTAGTGCGGAGCAGTACTTC. Protein sequence: CASSTRQATSAEQYF.

The chain recombines TRBV9 with TRBJ2-3; D is possibly TRBD1 (7 bases). The V and J ends lost 3 bases and 10 bases respectively, with 18 bases between them. The CDR3 totals 14 residues. Germline assignment: CDR1 SGDLS and CDR2 YYNGEE. CDR3 sequence reads: CASSDRGGGTPQYF. DNA for the CDR3: TGTGCCAGCAGCGACAGGGGAGGAGGCACTCCGCAGTATTTT.

This chain links TRBV4-1 with TRBJ2-1; D is uncertain. CDR3 length: 13 amino acids. From germline, CDR1 is MGHRA and CDR2 YSYEKL. The V and J ends lost 0 bases and 9 bases respectively, with 9 bases between them. For the CDR3, the DNA is TGCGCCAGCAGCCAAGAGGCGAGAGGTGAGCAGTTCTTC. Residues: CASSQEARGEQFF.

The chain joins TRBV27 to TRBJ2-1, with D perhaps assigned TRBD1 or TRBD2 (6 bases each). The CDR3 runs to 14 residues. CDR1 and CDR2 from the germline V gene are MNHEY and SMNVEV (reference sequence). Trimming shortened V by 6 bases and J by 4 bases, and 13 bases separated the two germline ends. CDR3 in amino acids: CASRLRGVYNEQFF. The CDR3 DNA reads as TGTGCCAGCAGGCTGAGGGGGGTTTACAATGAGCAGTTCTTC.

The V and J genes are TRBV6-1 and TRBJ2-3, with 10 bases identical to TRBD2. J was trimmed by 1 base and V by 1 base; bases with no gene match: 8. This CDR3 has 18 residues. The germline V gene has CDR1 MNHNS and CDR2 SASEGT. CDR3 sequence reads: CASSEVNRLAGGTDTQYF. The CDR3, as DNA: TGTGCCAGCAGTGAAGTAAATCGGCTAGCGGGAGGCACAGATACGCAGTATTTT.

In this sample, this clone turned up a few times. The chain has TRBV14 and TRBJ1-6, with D possibly matching TRBD1 (6 bases). Germline CDR1 is SGHDN and CDR2 is FVKESK. V lost 1 base to trimming and J lost 4 bases, with 11 bases between them. The CDR3 length is 16 residues. As DNA, the CDR3 is TGTGCCAGCAGCCAAGGAGGCGGACAGTATAATTCACCCCTCCACTTT. Translated, it gives CASSQGGGQYNSPLHF. Full variable domain (rest looked up from reference TRBV14 and TRBJ1-6): EAGVTQFPSHSVIEKGQTVTLRCDPISGHDNLYWYRRVMGKEIKFLLHFVKESKQDESGMPNNRFLAERTGGTYSTLKVQPAELEDSGVYFCASSQGGGQYNSPLHFGNGTRLTVT.

This rearrangement joins TRBV27 to TRBJ2-7, with 9 bases lining up with TRBD2. The CDR3 has 14 amino acids. Germline V gene lookup returns CDR1 MNHEY and CDR2 SMNVEV (reference sequence). V lost 7 bases to trimming and J lost 2 bases; unmatched junction nucleotides: 6. The CDR3 region has the DNA TGTGCCAGCAACCCGACTAGCGGACCCTACGAGCAGTACTTC. It translates to CASNPTSGPYEQYF.

The J gene is TRBJ2-1, the V gene TRBV11-3, with D possibly matching TRBD2 (6 bases). CDR1 and CDR2 (germline): SGHNT, YENEEA. The CDR3 has 13 amino acids. Trimming took 3 bases from V and 7 from J, leaving 10 bases between them. The CDR3 loop reads CASSFRDSNEQFF. The CDR3, as DNA: TGTGCCAGCAGCTTCCGGGACTCGAATGAGCAGTTCTTC. Together with reference TRBV11-3 and TRBJ2-1, the CDR3 gives the full variable domain: EAGVVQSPRYKIIEKKQPVAFWCNPISGHNTLYWYLQNLGQGPELLIRYENEEAVDDSQLPKDRFSAERLKGVDSTLKIQPAELGDSAVYLCASSFRDSNEQFFGPGTRLTVL.

This clone was detected only a few times. The genes are TRBV5-5 and TRBJ1-6, with a tentative D call TRBD1 (5 bases). Germline CDR1 and CDR2: SGHKS and YYEKEE (reference sequence). The CDR3 contains 13 residues. V was trimmed by 5 bases and J by 10 bases, leaving 13 bases between them. The DNA for the CDR3 is TGTGCCAGCAGAACCGCAGGGAGCTCACCCCTCCACTTT. Residues: CASRTAGSSPLHF.

The CDR3 DNA reads TGTGCCTGGAGTGTACCCCCCTGGGGGGCCGGGGAGCTGTTTTTT. It is translated as CAWSVPPWGAGELFF. This sequence joins TRBV30 and TRBJ2-2; a weak D match, TRBD2 (6 bases). CDR1 GTSNPN and CDR2 SVGIG come from the germline V gene (reference sequence). The CDR3 consists of 15 residues. With 0 bases removed from V and 6 bases from J, the gap between germline ends came to 14 bases.

The chain has TRBV11-2 and TRBJ2-4; a weak D match, TRBD2 (6 bases). V was clipped by 5 bases and J by 5 bases, with 10 bases between them. Germline-derived CDR1 and CDR2 are SGHAT and FQNNGV. This CDR3 has 13 residues. CDR3 bases: TGTGCCAGCAGCCCGGGGGTCCAAAACATTCAGTACTTC. Its translation: CASSPGVQNIQYF.